These 21 T cell receptor beta chains were all obtained from the same sample, sequenced in a study of cytomegalovirus exposure and HLA in healthy donors. 60 Vbeta and 13 Jbeta primers were used in PCR. Sequenced by immunoSEQ multiplex PCR; TCRdb stores in-frame clones only, minus some. The data contain more than 90,000 clones, about 86% of them singletons. Sequenced material: PBMCs. These receptors all come from a woman in her sixties or seventies in good health and CMV-seropositive.

The chain employs TRBV6-5 and TRBJ2-7; D is possibly TRBD1 (6 bases). V lost 6 bases and J lost 5, with 11 bases in between. This CDR3 has 12 amino acids. CDR1 is MNHEY and CDR2 is SVGAGI in the germline V gene. CDR3 in amino acids: CASSPHRDEQYF. The CDR3 bases are TGTGCCAGCAGCCCACACAGGGACGAGCAGTACTTC.

The chain is built from TRBV7-3 and TRBJ2-2, with TRBD1 matching over 11 bases. CDR1 is SGHTA and CDR2 is FQGTGA in the germline V gene. This CDR3 region has 16 residues. Trimming at V came to 1 base and at J to 7 bases, leaving 5 bases not matched to a gene. DNA for the CDR3: TGTGCCAGCAGCTTAAATGGACAGGGGGCGGGCGGGGAGCTGTTTTTT. Translating gives CASSLNGQGAGGELFF.

The chain couples TRBV6-5 to TRBJ1-1; possibly TRBD1 for D (6 bases). CDR1 and CDR2 from the germline V gene are MNHEY and SVGAGI. Trimming removed 6 bases from V and 5 bases from J, with 13 bases in between. This CDR3 is built from 13 residues. The CDR3 reads CASRDSWGTEAFF. The CDR3 DNA reads TGTGCCAGCAGGGACAGCTGGGGGACTGAAGCTTTCTTT.

This sequence joins TRBV4-3 and TRBJ2-7; maybe TRBD2 (6 bases). This CDR3 contains 15 residues. The ends were cut back, 4 bases at V and 4 bases at J, with 17 bases in the middle. CDR1 LGHNA and CDR2 YSLEER come from the germline V gene. Here the CDR3 reads CASSRDDSGGYEQYF. CDR3 DNA: TGCGCCAGCAGCCGAGACGACAGTGGGGGGTACGAGCAGTACTTC.

This rearrangement joins TRBV25-1 to TRBJ2-7; D may be TRBD2 (6 bases). Trimming took 4 bases from V and 5 from J, leaving 12 bases between them. The CDR3 loop spans 13 amino acids. Germline CDR1 reads MGHDK; CDR2 reads SYGVNS. The CDR3 region has the DNA TGTGCCAGCAGTGCGGGAGTAAGGAACGAGCAGTACTTC. It specifies CASSAGVRNEQYF.

The chain links TRBV6-5 to TRBJ1-1, with 10 bases matching TRBD1. Germline V lookup: CDR1 MNHEY, CDR2 SVGAGI. V gave up 2 bases and J gave up 5 bases; unmatched junction bases: 5. The CDR3 contains 15 residues. The CDR3 DNA is TGTGCCAGCAGTTACGAAGGGACAGGGGTAACTGAAGCTTTCTTT. Residues: CASSYEGTGVTEAFF.

This chain connects TRBV15 to TRBJ2-4; possible D gene TRBD1, 7 bases. The length of the CDR3 is 17 residues. The germline V gene encodes CDR1 LNHNV and CDR2 YYDKDF (reference sequence). Trimming shortened V by 1 base and J by 11 bases, and 24 bases separated the two germline ends. CDR3 sequence: CATSRVRGTATPGVQYF. In DNA, the CDR3 is TGTGCCACCAGCAGAGTTCGGGGGACAGCGACGCCAGGGGTTCAGTACTTC.

This chain links TRBV21-1 with TRBJ2-1; the tabulated D call, TRBD2, remains unverified against the DNA. TRBV21-1 is assigned pseudogene status. The CDR3 contains 17 residues. CDR3 loop: CASSKVGSGPSYNEQFF. The CDR3 nucleotides read TGTGCCAGCAGCAAAGTGGGTAGCGGGCCGTCCTACAATGAGCAGTTCTTC.

This chain uses TRBV7-3 with TRBJ2-2, with 9 bases aligning to TRBD2. The ends lost 3 bases at V and 5 bases at J; junction bases unmatched: 7. Germline V gene lookup returns CDR1 SGHTA and CDR2 FQGTGA. This CDR3 spans 16 amino acids. DNA of the CDR3: TGTGCCAGCAGCTTCGGCGGGAGGGCCGCAACCGGGGAGCTGTTTTTT. This sequence encodes CASSFGGRAATGELFF.

The chain links TRBV5-1 to TRBJ2-3; a weak D match, TRBD2 (5 bases). Germline assignment: CDR1 SGHRS and CDR2 YFSETQ. The CDR3 covers 17 residues. Trimming cost V 4 bases and J 0 bases, with 18 bases left between them. CDR3 DNA sequence: TGCGCCAGCAGCCGCAGCGGCGGAGGTCCTAGCACAGATACGCAGTATTTT. Protein sequence: CASSRSGGGPSTDTQYF.

This chain connects TRBV4-1 to TRBJ2-5; 8 nucleotides align to TRBD1. The J call is doubtful: the DNA matches TRBJ2-7 better. Germline V gives CDR1 MGHRA, CDR2 YSYEKL. This CDR3 contains 15 residues. The CDR3 DNA reads as TGCGCCAGCAGCCTGACGGACAGGGCCGCCTACGAGCAGTACTTC. It encodes CASSLTDRAAYEQYF.

The CDR3, as DNA: TGTGCCAGCAGTTTAGTGGGACAGGGCATTGGACAGCCCCAGCATTTT. Encoded protein: CASSLVGQGIGQPQHF. The chain recombines TRBV28 with TRBJ1-5; 9 bases agree with TRBD1. V lost 2 bases, J lost 7 bases, and 9 bases stayed unmatched. Germline V gives CDR1 MDHEN, CDR2 SYDVKM. The CDR3 is 16 residues long.

The chain is built from TRBV6-6 and TRBJ1-2; the D is unclear. V was clipped by 0 bases and J by 9 bases, with 14 bases between them. The CDR3 contains 14 residues. The germline V gene encodes CDR1 MNHNY and CDR2 SVGAGI (reference sequence). CDR3 nucleotides: TGTGCCAGCAGTTACTCCGCGGGAGAACCTCGCTACACCTTC. Translation gives CASSYSAGEPRYTF.

V is TRBV30 and J is TRBJ2-1; 11 bases fit TRBD2. The CDR3 covers 14 residues. The ends lost 5 bases at V and 6 bases at J; junction bases unmatched: 6. Germline V gene data show CDR1 as GTSNPN and CDR2 as SVGIG (reference sequence). The CDR3 protein is CAWGIAGGGNEQFF. Written as DNA, the CDR3 is TGTGCCTGGGGAATAGCGGGAGGGGGCAATGAGCAGTTCTTC.

The V gene is TRBV19, the J gene TRBJ1-3; no clear D. CDR1 is LNHDA and CDR2 is SQIVND in the germline V gene (reference sequence). V shed 2 bases and J shed 4 bases, with 6 bases lying between them. This CDR3 is 13 amino acids long. The CDR3 here is CASSISRGNTIYF. CDR3 coding DNA: TGTGCCAGTAGTATAAGCAGGGGAAACACCATATATTTT.

This chain connects TRBV5-1 to TRBJ2-2; D unclear. Looked up from germline, CDR1 is SGHRS and CDR2 is YFSETQ. Trimming stripped 1 base from V and 0 bases from J, with 10 bases between. The CDR3 consists of 16 residues. CDR3 sequence (DNA): TGCGCCAGCAGCTTGTTACAAATCGCGAACACCGGGGAGCTGTTTTTT. Translating gives CASSLLQIANTGELFF.

This chain uses TRBV21-1 with TRBJ2-1; TRBD2 is the table's D call, not checked against the DNA. TRBV21-1 is a recognized pseudogene. The CDR3 is 13 amino acids. The CDR3 bases are TGTGCCAGCAGCAAAGGGGGAGGCAATGAGCAGTTCTTC. This sequence encodes CASSKGGGNEQFF.

The chain recombines TRBV30 with TRBJ2-7; D perhaps matches TRBD2 (7 bases). The germline CDR1 and CDR2 sequences are GTSNPN and SVGIG (reference sequence). CDR3 length: 15 residues. V dropped 0 bases and J dropped 4 bases, with 16 bases sitting between them. The CDR3 loop reads CAWSVWGQGGYEQYF. The CDR3 nucleotides read TGTGCCTGGAGTGTATGGGGGCAGGGAGGGTACGAGCAGTACTTC.

The chain uses TRBV28 and TRBJ1-6, with D maybe TRBD1 (6 bases). The CDR3 loop spans 14 amino acids. The V end was cut by 4 bases, the J end by 9 bases, with 13 bases between. The germline V gene encodes CDR1 MDHEN and CDR2 SYDVKM. CDR3 sequence reads: CASSSPGQSSPLHF. CDR3 nucleotides: TGTGCCAGCAGTTCTCCCGGACAGTCTTCACCCCTCCACTTT.

V gene TRBV6-1 combines with J gene TRBJ1-6, with TRBD1 as a possible D gene (5 bases). This CDR3 region has 15 residues. Trimming removed 7 bases at V and 10 bases at J, with 20 bases between. Germline V gene sequence: CDR1 MNHNS, CDR2 SASEGT. The CDR3 loop is CASNPGGQFGSPLHF. The CDR3 DNA reads TGTGCCAGCAACCCCGGGGGTCAATTCGGATCACCCCTCCACTTT.

V usage is TRBV5-1 and J usage is TRBJ2-7; 7 bases match TRBD2. J gave up 6 bases and V 6 bases, and 9 bases lay outside the gene matches. CDR3 size: 13 residues. Germline CDR1 reads SGHRS; CDR2 reads YFSETQ. CDR3 protein: CASTRGGVGEQYF. The CDR3 coding sequence is TGCGCCAGCACTCGTGGGGGGGTAGGCGAGCAGTACTTC.